What follows are 16 T cell receptor beta chains derived from one specimen sequenced in a study of CD8+CD57+ T cells in acquired aplastic anemia. Patients sequenced had flow cytometry evidence of CD8+CD57+ cell expansion. The study profiled TCR beta VDJ and CDR3 using genomic DNA as template. TCRdb reprocessed the reads via MiXCR and lists one record per CDR3 protein. The table has about 120,000 distinct CDR3 sequences, 50% to 60% seen once. Sequenced: sorted CD4+, CD8+, or CD8+CD57+ T cells (not recorded which) from PBMCs. Receptor source: a human donor with aplastic anemia.

The gene calls are TRBV25-1 and TRBJ2-1; 8 positions match TRBD1. The CDR3 spans 16 residues. The germline CDR1 and CDR2 sequences are MGHDK and SYGVNS. Trimming took 2 bases from V and 5 from J; bases not matched to a gene: 8. This CDR3 is CASSEVGWTGHNEQFF. The CDR3 nucleotides are TGTGCCAGCAGTGAAGTTGGTTGGACAGGGCACAATGAGCAGTTCTTC.

This clonotype was detected ten times or more. Written as DNA, the CDR3 is TGTGCCAGCAGCTCCAGACTAGCGGGAGGTCGGCAAGAGACCCAGTACTTC. This encodes CASSSRLAGGRQETQYF. The genes are TRBV7-9 and TRBJ2-5; TRBD2 aligns across 13 bases. CDR1 is SEHNR, CDR2 FQNEAQ, per germline (reference sequence). The CDR3 spans 17 residues. V lost 4 bases and J lost 2; bases outside the gene matches: 7. The whole variable domain, filled in from reference TRBV7-9 and TRBJ2-5, reads DTGVSQNPRHKITKRGQNVTFRCDPISEHNRLYWYRQTLGQGPEFLTYFQNEAQLEKSRLLSDRFSAERPKGSFSTLEIQRTEQGDSAMYLCASSSRLAGGRQETQYFGPGTRLLVL.

This clonotype appeared many times. This chain connects TRBV20-1 to TRBJ1-5; TRBD1 matches at 9 bases. With 3 bases clipped from V and 7 bases from J, the junction kept 7 bases outside the gene matches. The germline V gene encodes CDR1 DFQATT and CDR2 SNEGSKA (reference sequence). The CDR3 runs to 14 residues. The DNA of the CDR3 is TGCAGTGCTAGCGGGGACAGGGTTGACCAGCCCCAGCATTTT. As protein: CSASGDRVDQPQHF.

The chain couples TRBV7-9 to TRBJ2-5; D is unclear. The CDR3 contains 11 residues. V lost 3 bases and J 5 bases, leaving 4 bases between the germline ends. Germline-derived CDR1 and CDR2 are SEHNR and FQNEAQ (reference sequence). CDR3 DNA sequence: TGTGCCAGCAGCTTTCTTGAGACCCAGTACTTC. The encoded protein is CASSFLETQYF.

J is TRBJ1-2 and V is TRBV20-1; 7 nucleotides line up with TRBD1. The CDR3 runs to 15 residues. Germline V gene lookup returns CDR1 DFQATT and CDR2 SNEGSKA (reference sequence). With 6 bases clipped from V and 3 bases from J, the junction kept 13 bases outside the gene matches. In DNA, the CDR3 is TGCAGTGCCCCCCAGGGGGGGCAAATGGACTATGGCTACACCTTC. Translating it yields CSAPQGGQMDYGYTF.

The chain combines TRBV12-3 or TRBV12-4 with TRBJ2-1; 11 bases line up with TRBD2. This CDR3 is built from 12 residues. J lost 15 bases, V lost 5 bases, and 6 bases had no gene match. For the CDR3, the DNA is TGTGCCAGCAGTCAAAATCTAGCGGGGGGGTTCTTC. It yields the protein CASSQNLAGGFF.

The CDR3, as DNA: TGTGCCAGCAGTTTCCGCTCCGCGGGTGAGCAGTTCTTC. Amino acid sequence: CASSFRSAGEQFF. J is TRBJ2-1 and V is TRBV27, with D possibly matching TRBD2 (5 bases). CDR1 is MNHEY, CDR2 SMNVEV, per germline (reference sequence). CDR3 length equals 13 residues. Trimming took 3 bases from V and 9 from J, leaving 12 bases between them.

This clonotype came up a few times. V usage is TRBV19 and J usage is TRBJ2-1; D perhaps matches TRBD1 (5 bases). Trimming took 4 bases from V and 3 from J, leaving 13 bases between them. This CDR3 is 15 amino acids long. Germline V CDR1 and CDR2: LNHDA, SQIVND (reference sequence). CDR3 DNA: TGTGCCAGTAGTACTTCGGACACGAACTACAATGAGCAGTTCTTC. Amino acids: CASSTSDTNYNEQFF.

This chain uses TRBV15 with TRBJ1-3; D might be TRBD1 (5 bases). V dropped 8 bases and J dropped 3 bases, with 17 bases sitting between them. The CDR3 runs to 15 residues. Germline V gene data show CDR1 as LNHNV and CDR2 as YYDKDF (reference sequence). The DNA of the CDR3 is TGTGCCACCCGGACGGGGGAAAGCGTTGGAAACACCATATATTTT. As protein: CATRTGESVGNTIYF.

This clonotype was picked up many times. V gene TRBV7-9 combines with J gene TRBJ1-1; maybe TRBD1 (6 bases). Trimming stripped 4 bases from V and 1 base from J, with 16 bases between. The germline V gene has CDR1 SEHNR and CDR2 FQNEAQ (reference sequence). The CDR3 sequence is 16 residues long. CDR3 protein: CASSSPLGGPNTEAFF. The CDR3 DNA is TGTGCCAGCAGCTCACCGTTGGGGGGCCCGAACACTGAAGCTTTCTTT.

The chain is built from TRBV20-1 and TRBJ2-1, with TRBD2 matching 13 bases. Germline V gene data show CDR1 as DFQATT and CDR2 as SNEGSKA (reference sequence). CDR3 length: 16 amino acids. The ends lost 4 bases at V and 6 bases at J; junction bases unmatched: 9. This CDR3 reads CSAKQGLAGQANEQFF. Written as DNA, the CDR3 is TGCAGTGCTAAACAGGGACTAGCGGGACAGGCCAATGAGCAGTTCTTC.

This clonotype appeared a single time. This sequence may be a read error, since a much larger clone differs from it by one base. This sequence joins TRBV4-1 and TRBJ2-7; TRBD1 agrees at 9 bases. V gave up 1 base and J gave up 7 bases; unmatched junction bases: 11. This CDR3 contains 16 residues. Per germline, CDR1 MGHRA and CDR2 YSYEKL. The CDR3 nucleotides read TGCGCCAGCAGCCAAGGCCCAGGACAGGGGACGAGGGAGCAGTACTTC. Translation gives CASSQGPGQGTREQYF.

The chain has TRBV12-3 or TRBV12-4 and TRBJ1-5, with TRBD1 matching 7 bases. CDR3 size: 19 residues. Germline trimming cut 6 bases from V and 0 bases from J; bases unmatched to any gene: 17. Written as DNA, the CDR3 is TGTGCCAGCAGCTACCGGGACGTCCGGAGGGACAGTAGCAATCAGCCCCAGCATTTT. Amino acids: CASSYRDVRRDSSNQPQHF.

Comments on this clonotype: A much larger clone differs by one base, so this may be a read error. The chain recombines TRBV6-5 with TRBJ2-2; D may correspond to TRBD1 or TRBD2 (5 bases each). Per the germline V gene, CDR1 is MNHEY and CDR2 is SVGAGI. This CDR3 region has 13 residues. The CDR3 coding sequence is TGTGCCAGCAGTTTAGACAGTCCCGGGGAGCTGCTTTTT. It specifies CASSLDSPGELLF.

In its sample, this clonotype was seen a few times. The V call is TRBV7-9, the J call TRBJ2-3, with D possibly matching TRBD1 (5 bases). V lost 7 bases to trimming and J lost 6 bases, with 14 bases between them. The CDR3 runs to 13 residues. Germline assignment: CDR1 SEHNR and CDR2 FQNEAQ (reference sequence). CDR3 nucleotide sequence: TGTGCCAGCACGGACATAAAGCCGGATACGCAGTATTTT. This sequence encodes CASTDIKPDTQYF.

This clonotype is labeled as medium-sized (0.01 to 0.1%). The chain is built from TRBV20-1 and TRBJ2-7; 7 bases align to TRBD2. Germline V gives CDR1 DFQATT, CDR2 SNEGSKA (reference sequence). This CDR3 spans 15 amino acids. V shed 5 bases, J shed 3 bases, and the junction held 13 bases outside the gene matches. CDR3 nucleotides: TGCAGTGCTTATTTAGTAGAGGGAGGGTTCTACGAGCAGTACTTC. As protein: CSAYLVEGGFYEQYF.